These T cell receptor beta chains were read from a single sample in a study of PD-L1 blockade in urothelial cancer. Only in-frame clones appear in the TCRdb table, and some are missing; sequencing was by immunoSEQ multiplex PCR. This table holds roughly 67,000 clones, about 90% found once. This specimen was PBMCs, taken around atezolizumab (anti-PD-L1) treatment. These receptors were taken from a man in his fifties or sixties with urothelial cancer. Both conserved end residues are part of each CDR3. The D gene is left open where the match is weak. Some rows have no size entry. The others give once, few or many, or a class for an expanded clone.

clone_size	d_call	v_call	j_call	cdr3_nt	cdr3_aa
-	-	TRBV14	TRBJ2-1	TGTGCCAGCAGCCAGAGGGCCACTGAGCAGTTCTTC	CASSQRATEQFF
-	TRBD1	TRBV19	TRBJ1-1	TGTGCCAGTAGTCCCCGGGACAGGGTTACTGAAGCTTTCTTT	CASSPRDRVTEAFF
-	-	TRBV5-1	TRBJ1-6	TGCGCCAGCAGCTTGAACGGTCCCTATAATTCACCCCTCCACTTT	CASSLNGPYNSPLHF
few	TRBD1	TRBV30	TRBJ1-1	TGTGCCTGGGGCGGACAGGGGAACACTGAAGCTTTCTTT	CAWGGQGNTEAFF
-	-	TRBV19	TRBJ1-4	TGTGCCAGTAGGAGAAGAGCAGGCCCAACTAATGAAAAACTGTTTTTT	CASRRRAGPTNEKLFF
few	TRBD1	TRBV18	TRBJ1-2	TGTGCCAGCTCACCTACTACCTTACAGGGGAGAGGTGGCTACACCTTC	CASSPTTLQGRGGYTF
-	-	TRBV19	TRBJ1-4	TGTGCCTGTGGAGGGCAGGGACTTCAACCTAATGAAAAACTGTTTTTT	CACGGQGLQPNEKLFF
-	TRBD1	TRBV13	TRBJ2-7	TGTGCCAGCAGCTTAGGGACAGGGAACTACGAGCAGTACTTC	CASSLGTGNYEQYF
-	-	TRBV6-5	TRBJ2-7	TGTGCCAGCAGTTGGGATGTGCGGGCCCCTCTCTACGAGCAGTACTTC	CASSWDVRAPLYEQYF
-	-	TRBV7-9	TRBJ2-1	TGTGCCAGCAGCTTATACGGATTAGCGATTTATGAGCAGTTCTTC	CASSLYGLAIYEQFF
-	-	TRBV29-1	TRBJ1-2	TGCAGCGGGCTACAGGGAGTTGACTATGGCTACACCTTC	CSGLQGVDYGYTF
-	-	TRBV6-6	TRBJ2-1	TGTGCCAGCAGTTACTCAGAAAGCGAGCAGTTCTTC	CASSYSESEQFF
-	TRBD2	TRBV10-1	TRBJ2-7	TGCGCCAGCAGTGACCCTCAGACTAGCGCGGCGCAGTACTTC	CASSDPQTSAAQYF
-	TRBD1	TRBV18	TRBJ2-7	TGTGCCAGCTCGCGACAGGGCCCCTCCTACGAGCAGTACTTC	CASSRQGPSYEQYF
-	TRBD1	TRBV6-5	TRBJ2-7	TGTGCCGGAGGCGCCTTGGGGCAGGGGGTCGAGCAGTACTTC	CAGGALGQGVEQYF
-	-	TRBV6-5	TRBJ1-2	TGTGCCAGCAGTGAAGGGGACTATGGCTACACCTTC	CASSEGDYGYTF
-	-	TRBV11-3	TRBJ1-3	TGTGCCAGCAGCTCTGACAGTGCCGGAAACACCATATATTTT	CASSSDSAGNTIYF
-	-	TRBV4-1	TRBJ2-1	TGCGCCAGCAGCCAAGTTAATAGCGACTACAATGAGCAGTTCTTC	CASSQVNSDYNEQFF
once	-	TRBV18	TRBJ2-7	TGTGCCAGCTCAATCAACCAGCGGCAGGACCTCTACGAGCAGTACTTC	CASSINQRQDLYEQYF
once	-	TRBV7-6	TRBJ2-3	TGTGCCAGCAGCTTTTCGCGGTCGGCAGATACGCAGTATTTT	CASSFSRSADTQYF
-	-	TRBV4-2	TRBJ2-5	TGTGCCAGCAGCCAAGTGGAGGGTTCCCAAGAGACCCAGTACTTC	CASSQVEGSQETQYF
-	-	TRBV5-6	TRBJ1-1	TGTGCCAGCAGCTTGGCCGGGGTGGGCACTGAAGCTTTCTTT	CASSLAGVGTEAFF
once	TRBD1	TRBV7-2	TRBJ1-2	TGTGCCAGCAGCCCGACAGGGGGAGGTTTTGGCTACACCTTC	CASSPTGGGFGYTF
once	TRBD1	TRBV19	TRBJ1-1	TGTGCCAGTACTGGGACAGGGGTCGGGACTGAAGCTTTCTTT	CASTGTGVGTEAFF
-	TRBD1	TRBV4-2	TRBJ2-6	TGTGCCAGCAGCCAGAGTAGAGGGACAGGGGACTCGTCTGGGGCCAACGTCCTGACTTTC	CASSQSRGTGDSSGANVLTF
few	-	TRBV7-8	TRBJ1-1	TGTGCCAGCAGCATCTCCAGGAACACTGAAGCTTTCTTT	CASSISRNTEAFF
-	TRBD2	TRBV7-2	TRBJ2-3	TGTGCCAGCAGCAATTGGGGATCGGGGGGGCCTGATACGCAGTATTTT	CASSNWGSGGPDTQYF
once	-	TRBV30	TRBJ1-1	TGTGCCTGGAGCCAATCCTCGGGCACTGAAGCTTTCTTT	CAWSQSSGTEAFF
-	TRBD1	TRBV28	TRBJ1-3	TGTGCCAGCAGTTCACCTGGGACAGTCTCTGGAAACACCATATATTTT	CASSSPGTVSGNTIYF
-	-	TRBV5-1	TRBJ1-6	TGCGCCAGCAGCCTGGAACAGGCCTATAATTCACCCCTCCACTTT	CASSLEQAYNSPLHF
-	TRBD1	TRBV5-4	TRBJ2-3	TGTGCCAGCAGCTCCGGGACAGGCCCTAGCACAGATACGCAGTATTTT	CASSSGTGPSTDTQYF
-	TRBD2	TRBV7-6	TRBJ2-3	TGTGCCAGCAGCCTCACTAGCGCTACAGATACGCAGTATTTT	CASSLTSATDTQYF
-	TRBD2	TRBV2	TRBJ2-5	TGTGCCAGCAGTAAGCGGGGGGGCGCAGAGACCCAGTACTTC	CASSKRGGAETQYF
-	-	TRBV19	TRBJ2-1	TGTGCCAGTAGTATAGCGGTAGGTATAGCTGATGAGCAGTTCTTC	CASSIAVGIADEQFF
once	TRBD2	TRBV5-8	TRBJ2-3	TGTGCCAGCAGCTCGGGACTAGCGGGGAGTATGCCGCCGTCAGATACGCAGTATTTT	CASSSGLAGSMPPSDTQYF
-	-	TRBV20-1	TRBJ2-1	TGCACCATGGAGGACCACAATGAGCAGTTCTTC	CTMEDHNEQFF
-	-	TRBV6-5	TRBJ1-2	TGTGCCAGCAGTTACTCACAGGAGGGAGACTATGGCTACACCTTC	CASSYSQEGDYGYTF
few	-	TRBV19	TRBJ1-6	TGTGCCAGTGCGATGACAGTGGGAAATAATTCACCCCTCCACTTT	CASAMTVGNNSPLHF
-	-	TRBV6-5	TRBJ2-7	TGTGCCAGCAGAGGAAGGGACACCTCCTACGAGCAGTACTTC	CASRGRDTSYEQYF
-	-	TRBV7-9	TRBJ2-3	TGTGCCAGCAGCCTCCCTAGCACAGATACGCAGTATTTT	CASSLPSTDTQYF